A single sample gave rise to the 10 T cell receptor beta chains below, sequenced in a study of T cell responses to AZD1222 COVID-19 vaccine. The data were produced by immunoSEQ multiplex PCR, yet TCRdb's version contains in-frame clones alone and is incomplete. The sample includes roughly 120,000 clones, around 92% of them seen just once. The specimen was peripheral blood, collected 28 days after the second AZD1222 dose. These receptors were obtained from an adult who received the AZD1222 COVID-19 vaccine.

The chain employs TRBV19 and TRBJ1-2; D not certain. This CDR3 comprises 14 residues. The germline V gene has CDR1 LNHDA and CDR2 SQIVND (reference sequence). V lost 2 bases and J 0 bases, leaving 7 bases between the germline ends. CDR3 bases: TGTGCCAGTAGTATATCCCGAACTAACTATGGCTACACCTTC. This translates into CASSISRTNYGYTF.

The chain links TRBV7-8 to TRBJ1-1; D call uncertain. Germline V gene data show CDR1 as SGHVS and CDR2 as FQNEAQ. Trimming left V 6 bases short and J 1 base short, with 9 bases between. CDR3 size: 13 residues. The CDR3 here is CASRSAQNTEAFF. The CDR3 DNA follows: TGTGCCAGCAGATCGGCGCAGAACACTGAAGCTTTCTTT.

The gene calls are TRBV6-2 or TRBV6-3 and TRBJ2-3; a weak D match, TRBD1 (6 bases). CDR3 size: 18 residues. The V gene lost 2 bases and the J gene lost 0 bases, with 18 bases spanning the gap. The germline gives CDR1 MNHEY, CDR2 SVGEGT. The CDR3 loop is CASSYPTSGTTSTDTQYF. CDR3 bases: TGTGCCAGCAGTTACCCAACATCCGGGACAACTAGCACAGATACGCAGTATTTT.

V is TRBV2 and J is TRBJ2-1, with TRBD2 identical over 10 bases. The CDR3 totals 13 residues. V dropped 5 bases and J dropped 9; count of bases not matched to a gene: 4. Germline values: CDR1 SNHLY, CDR2 FYNNEI. The CDR3 loop reads CASSYSGRGEQFF. CDR3 sequence (DNA): TGTGCCAGCAGTTACAGCGGGAGGGGTGAGCAGTTCTTC. Looking up the rest from reference TRBV2 and TRBJ2-1 gives the full variable domain: EPEVTQTPSHQVTQMGQEVILRCVPISNHLYFYWYRQILGQKVEFLVSFYNNEISEKSEIFDDQFSVERPDGSNFTLKIRSTKLEDSAMYFCASSYSGRGEQFFGPGTRLTVL.

The chain uses TRBV9 and TRBJ2-5; the D gene is possibly TRBD2 (6 bases). CDR3 length equals 15 residues. The germline V gene has CDR1 SGDLS and CDR2 YYNGEE. V was cut by 0 bases and J by 5 bases, with 14 bases left in between. For the CDR3, the DNA is TGTGCCAGCAGCGTAGGGGAACAGCGGGCGGAGACCCAGTACTTC. Translated, it gives CASSVGEQRAETQYF.

V usage is TRBV20-1 and J usage is TRBJ1-6, with a weak D call TRBD1 (6 bases). Trimming stripped 3 bases from V and 7 bases from J, with 13 bases between. CDR3 length: 14 amino acids. Germline V gives CDR1 DFQATT, CDR2 SNEGSKA (reference sequence). CDR3 sequence (DNA): TGCAGTGCTAGTGAGGACAGCAAAAATTCACCCCTCCACTTT. Protein sequence: CSASEDSKNSPLHF.

This chain links TRBV6-5 with TRBJ2-1, with 9 bases lining up with TRBD2. The germline V gene has CDR1 MNHEY and CDR2 SVGAGI. V trimming: 4 bases; J trimming: 6 bases; junction bases outside the gene matches: 7. This CDR3 comprises 15 residues. The CDR3 nucleotides read TGTGCCAGCAGTTCTAGCGGGAATGGGGCCAATGAGCAGTTCTTC. Protein: CASSSSGNGANEQFF.

V gene TRBV5-4 combines with J gene TRBJ1-5; D gene ambiguous. Germline V gene data show CDR1 as SGHNT and CDR2 as YYREEE (reference sequence). The CDR3 covers 14 residues. The V gene lost 0 bases and the J gene lost 4 bases, with 8 bases spanning the gap. Written as DNA, the CDR3 is TGTGCCAGCAGCTTGGACGGAACTAATCAGCCCCAGCATTTT. Amino acids: CASSLDGTNQPQHF.

The CDR3 nucleotides are TGTGCCAGCAGCGGACAGGGGCTCCAGCCCCAGCATTTT. Its translation: CASSGQGLQPQHF. The rearrangement joins TRBV6-5 to TRBJ1-5; 9 positions agree with TRBD1. This CDR3 spans 13 amino acids. Germline V gene sequence: CDR1 MNHEY, CDR2 SVGAGI. Germline trimming cut 6 bases from V and 7 bases from J; bases unmatched to any gene: 4.

This clone was seen only once. V gene TRBV19 combines with J gene TRBJ2-3; 12 positions match TRBD2. Germline CDR1 reads LNHDA; CDR2 reads SQIVND (reference sequence). V was clipped by 0 bases and J by 5 bases; unmatched bases: 3. This CDR3 has 16 residues. Written as DNA, the CDR3 is TGTGCCAGTAGTATAGAGGAGGGACTAGCGGGAGATACGCAGTATTTT. It is translated as CASSIEEGLAGDTQYF.